This entry concerns a single TCR beta chain. The data derive from a study of PD-L1 blockade in urothelial cancer. For the study at large: Each participant's history included 0 to 3 prior chemotherapy regimens. Investigators checked blood 3 weeks (second dose) and 6 weeks after treatment start.

The CDR3 spans 14 residues. Germline CDR1 and CDR2: SGHRS and YFSETQ. Germline trimming cut 2 bases from V and 8 bases from J; bases unmatched to any gene: 3. Time point described: peripheral blood 6 weeks after treatment start. Libraries were prepared by immunoSEQ multiplex PCR; TCRdb keeps only in-frame clonotypes and omits some of them. The sample includes some 41,000 clones, about four fifths of them seen just once. The chain carries TRBV5-1 and TRBJ1-4; 10 bases align to TRBD1. The receptor was derived from a man in his sixties with urothelial cancer. Sample: PBMCs, taken around atezolizumab (anti-PD-L1) treatment. CDR3 protein: CASSFGTGEEKLFF. CDR3 coding DNA: TGCGCCAGCAGCTTCGGGACAGGGGAAGAAAAACTGTTTTTT.